The rows below give T cell receptor beta chains drawn from one sample of a study of blood T cell repertoires in COVID-19. TCRdb's table, derived via immunoSEQ multiplex PCR, lists solely in-frame clones and lacks some. Here the sample spans about 140,000 clones, 75% to 90% being singletons. What was sequenced was peripheral blood. The receptors were sampled from a woman aged 50 to 65 with acute or convalescent COVID-19. The CDR3 runs from the conserved cysteine through the conserved F or W. The D gene is left open where the match is weak. For some rows the clone size is stated as once, few or many, or as a class when expanded; others skip it.

J gene,V gene,clone size,D gene,CDR3 protein,CDR3 DNA
TRBJ2-3,TRBV6-2/TRBV6-3,once,-,CASSAGLLINPYF,TGTGCCAGCAGCGCGGGACTTCTCATAAATCCGTATTTT
TRBJ2-3,TRBV3-1/TRBV3-2,-,TRBD2,CASTLRGGAGDTQYF,TGTGCCAGCACCCTCCGGGGGGGCGCGGGAGATACGCAGTATTTT
TRBJ1-3,TRBV28,-,-,CASSLGQGGNTIYF,TGTGCCAGCAGTTTAGGGCAGGGAGGAAACACCATATATTTT
TRBJ2-7,TRBV9,-,TRBD2,CASSVARGGYEQYF,TGTGCCAGCAGCGTAGCCCGGGGGGGTTACGAGCAGTACTTC
TRBJ2-1,TRBV7-3,-,-,CASSLFLAVGEQFF,TGTGCCAGCAGCTTATTCCTAGCTGTCGGTGAGCAGTTCTTC
TRBJ1-2,TRBV5-1,-,-,CASMVGRDTFYGYTF,TGCGCCAGCATGGTCGGCCGGGACACCTTCTATGGCTACACCTTC
TRBJ1-6,TRBV28,-,TRBD1,CASAQGGQVNSPLHF,TGTGCCAGCGCCCAGGGGGGTCAGGTTAATTCACCCCTCCACTTT
TRBJ1-5,TRBV19,-,-,CASSNEVGSNQPQHF,TGTGCCAGTAGCAACGAGGTGGGTAGCAATCAGCCCCAGCATTTT
TRBJ1-5,TRBV6-5,-,TRBD1,CASTDRGLGNQPQHF,TGTGCCAGCACGGACAGGGGGCTTGGCAATCAGCCCCAGCATTTT
TRBJ1-2,TRBV7-8,-,-,CASSLLERVLGAGYTF,TGTGCCAGCAGCTTATTGGAACGTGTCCTGGGGGCTGGCTACACCTTC
TRBJ2-7,TRBV6-6,-,TRBD1,CASSRQGSEQYF,TGTGCCAGCAGTAGACAGGGGAGCGAGCAGTACTTC
TRBJ2-7,TRBV3-1/TRBV3-2,once,TRBD1,CASSQVVTSGQGSFEQYF,TGTGCCAGCAGCCAAGTGGTGACTTCCGGACAGGGATCATTCGAGCAGTACTTC
TRBJ2-7,TRBV5-1,-,-,CASSLVGGEQYF,TGCGCCAGCAGCTTGGTCGGCGGCGAGCAGTACTTC
TRBJ2-3,TRBV29-1,-,TRBD1,CSVRGTGDALDTQYF,TGCAGCGTTAGAGGGACAGGAGATGCGTTGGATACGCAGTATTTT
TRBJ1-1,TRBV30,once,-,CAWSVMESAEAFF,TGTGCCTGGAGTGTAATGGAGAGCGCTGAAGCTTTCTTT
TRBJ1-5,TRBV6-5,-,-,CASSPGGGSQPQHF,TGTGCCAGCAGCCCGGGGGGGGGTAGTCAGCCCCAGCATTTT
TRBJ2-2,TRBV29-1,-,-,CSVGLANTGELFF,TGCAGCGTTGGCCTAGCGAACACCGGGGAGCTGTTTTTT
TRBJ1-1,TRBV7-8,-,-,CASSLGGGTTEAFF,TGTGCCAGCAGCTTAGGGGGAGGGACGACTGAAGCTTTCTTT
TRBJ2-7,TRBV27,once,-,CASRISGQFYEQYF,TGTGCCAGCAGGATATCCGGACAGTTCTACGAGCAGTACTTC
TRBJ1-2,TRBV5-1,-,TRBD1,CASSPQGNSVDYGYTF,TGCGCCAGCAGCCCACAGGGGAATAGCGTCGACTATGGCTACACCTTC
TRBJ2-7,TRBV6-5,-,TRBD2,CASSYFVASGPYEQYF,TGTGCCAGCAGTTATTTTGTCGCTAGCGGGCCCTACGAGCAGTACTTC
TRBJ1-3,TRBV3-1/TRBV3-2,-,-,CASSLRGPTYGNTIYF,TGTGCCAGCAGCCTAAGAGGGCCCACCTATGGAAACACCATATATTTT
TRBJ2-2,TRBV1,-,-,CTTGPATGARTGELFF,TGCACCACCGGCCCGGCCACGGGAGCACGCACCGGGGAGCTGTTTTTT
TRBJ2-1,TRBV7-2,few,TRBD2,CASSSLAGGGSEQFF,TGTGCCAGCAGCTCCCTAGCGGGAGGGGGGAGTGAGCAGTTCTTC
TRBJ1-2,TRBV2,-,TRBD1,CASRFRDSRYGYTF,TGTGCCAGCAGGTTCCGGGACAGCCGCTATGGCTACACCTTC
TRBJ2-2,TRBV27,-,TRBD2,CASRISGTRTSGELFF,TGTGCCAGCAGGATTTCCGGGACTAGAACTTCCGGGGAGCTGTTTTTT
TRBJ2-5,TRBV19,-,-,CASNEGRGLMATQYF,TGTGCCAGTAACGAGGGCAGGGGTCTAATGGCGACCCAGTACTTC
TRBJ2-7,TRBV6-5,once,-,CASGPRGNEQYF,TGTGCCAGCGGTCCCAGGGGAAACGAGCAGTACTTC
TRBJ2-1,TRBV4-1,-,TRBD2,CASSQSKTGTSAGEQFF,TGCGCCAGCAGCCAGTCGAAAACCGGGACTAGCGCGGGTGAGCAGTTCTTC
TRBJ2-7,TRBV29-1,-,-,CVAGDPYEQYF,TGTGTGGCAGGGGACCCCTACGAGCAGTACTTC
TRBJ2-2,TRBV18,few,-,CASSPKVDANTGELFF,TGTGCCAGCTCACCGAAAGTAGATGCGAACACCGGGGAGCTGTTTTTT
TRBJ1-1,TRBV7-3,once,-,CASSLTDYTEAFF,TGTGCCAGCAGCTTAACGGACTACACTGAAGCTTTCTTT
TRBJ2-3,TRBV4-2,-,-,CASSQGDIPSTDTQYF,TGTGCCAGCAGCCAAGGGGACATCCCTAGCACAGATACGCAGTATTTT
TRBJ2-7,TRBV5-4,-,-,CASSVRRSAYEQYF,TGTGCCAGCAGCGTCCGACGGAGCGCCTACGAGCAGTACTTC
TRBJ2-1,TRBV9,-,-,CASSVAGLRANEQFF,TGTGCCAGCAGCGTGGCGGGACTTAGGGCAAATGAGCAGTTCTTC
TRBJ1-3,TRBV4-1,-,-,CASSLEPGAGNTIYF,TGCGCCAGCAGCCTCGAACCAGGGGCTGGAAACACCATATATTTT
TRBJ1-1,TRBV2,-,-,CASSGDQGEAFF,TGTGCCAGCAGTGGAGACCAGGGGGAAGCTTTCTTT
TRBJ1-1,TRBV7-8,-,-,CASSLQRMRTEAFF,TGTGCCAGCAGCCTGCAGAGGATGCGCACTGAAGCTTTCTTT
TRBJ2-1,TRBV6-4,-,TRBD1,CASSVDRGSSYNEQFF,TGTGCCAGCAGCGTCGACAGGGGAAGCTCCTACAATGAGCAGTTCTTC
TRBJ2-5,TRBV7-9,-,TRBD2,CASSLGTSGTWETQYF,TGTGCCAGCAGCTTGGGGACTAGCGGGACATGGGAGACCCAGTACTTC
TRBJ1-2,TRBV9,-,-,CASSAGTRYYTF,TGTGCCAGCAGCGCCGGTACGAGGTACTACACCTTC
TRBJ2-3,TRBV6-5,-,TRBD2,CASSRTSGTTDTQYF,TGTGCCAGCAGTCGGACTAGCGGGACCACAGATACGCAGTATTTT
TRBJ1-1,TRBV6-2/TRBV6-3,-,-,CASSYPYVRGGRYGGTEAFF,TGTGCCAGCAGTTACCCTTATGTTCGGGGGGGAAGGTACGGCGGCACTGAAGCTTTCTTT
TRBJ2-7,TRBV5-1,-,-,CASSLAGFPYEQYF,TGCGCCAGCAGCTTGGCCGGGTTTCCCTACGAGCAGTACTTC
TRBJ1-1,TRBV7-9,-,-,CASSLEGTLNTEAFF,TGTGCCAGCAGCTTAGAGGGGACTCTGAACACTGAAGCTTTCTTT
TRBJ1-4,TRBV27,-,-,CATGVAGRAQKLFF,TGTGCCACGGGGGTTGCGGGGAGGGCGCAAAAACTGTTTTTT
TRBJ2-3,TRBV13,-,TRBD2,CASSIKGLADPVITTDTQYF,TGTGCCAGCAGCATCAAGGGACTAGCGGATCCCGTTATTACCACAGATACGCAGTATTTT